The sequence of this T cell receptor (beta chain) was determined in a study of blood T cell repertoires in COVID-19. Original handling: Nucleated cell number was recorded as an estimate derived from reference gene primer amplification. Repertoires were generated with immunoSEQ multiplex PCR, while TCRdb's copy carries only in-frame clones and drops some. That table furnishes V, J and clone size, whereas the DNA furnished D and trimming. This table holds some 60,000 clones, about 70% found once. V was shortened by 2 bases and J by 1 base, with 13 bases between the two germline ends. Germline values: CDR1 MGHDK, CDR2 SYGVNS. The CDR3 covers 16 residues.

This receptor was taken from a woman between 50 and 59 years old with active or convalescent COVID-19. The chain couples TRBV25-1 to TRBJ2-3; no clear D gene. The sequenced sample consisted of peripheral blood. This chain's CDR3 is CASSENQVQGTDTQYF. DNA for the CDR3: TGTGCCAGCAGTGAAAATCAGGTGCAGGGCACAGATACGCAGTATTTT.